The T cell receptor beta chain under discussion was sequenced for a study of cytomegalovirus exposure and HLA in healthy donors. V was pared by 7 bases and J by 6 bases, with 10 bases between. The CDR3 spans 11 residues. Germline CDR1 is MNHEY and CDR2 is SVGAGI. This PCR relied on a set of 60 Vbeta primers and 13 Jbeta primers. Sequencing was performed with immunoSEQ multiplex PCR; in TCRdb, only in-frame clones are kept and a portion is missing. Found here are about 160,000 clones, about 80% of them singletons; the top ten hold approximately 1.2%. What was sequenced was PBMCs. V is TRBV6-5 and J is TRBJ2-7; weak D call: TRBD2 (6 bases). The TCR sequence derives from a man under 40 in good health and CMV-seronegative. As DNA, the CDR3 is TGTGCCAGCATGGCGGGGCGCGAGCAGTACTTC. Its protein is CASMAGREQYF.